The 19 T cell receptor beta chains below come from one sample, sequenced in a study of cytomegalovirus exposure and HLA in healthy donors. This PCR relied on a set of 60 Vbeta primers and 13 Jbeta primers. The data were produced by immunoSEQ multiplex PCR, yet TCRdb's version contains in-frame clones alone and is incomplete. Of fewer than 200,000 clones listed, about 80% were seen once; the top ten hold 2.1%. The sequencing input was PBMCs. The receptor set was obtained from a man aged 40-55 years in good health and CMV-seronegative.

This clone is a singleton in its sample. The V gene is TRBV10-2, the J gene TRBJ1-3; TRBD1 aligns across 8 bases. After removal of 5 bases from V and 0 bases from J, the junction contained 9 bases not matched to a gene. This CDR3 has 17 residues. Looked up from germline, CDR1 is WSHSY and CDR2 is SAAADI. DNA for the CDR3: TGCGCCAGCAGTCCCTCCAACAGGGGGTACTCTGGAAACACCATATATTTT. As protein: CASSPSNRGYSGNTIYF.

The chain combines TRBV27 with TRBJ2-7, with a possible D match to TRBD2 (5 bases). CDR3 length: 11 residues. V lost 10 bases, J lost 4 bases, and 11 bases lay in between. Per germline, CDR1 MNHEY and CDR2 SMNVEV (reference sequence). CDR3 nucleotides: TGTGCCACCGGACTGAAATACGAGCAGTACTTC. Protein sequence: CATGLKYEQYF.

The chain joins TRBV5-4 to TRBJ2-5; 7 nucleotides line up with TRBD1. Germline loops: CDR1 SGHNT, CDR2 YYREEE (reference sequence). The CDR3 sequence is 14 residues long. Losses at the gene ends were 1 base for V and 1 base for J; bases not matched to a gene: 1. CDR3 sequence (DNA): TGTGCCAGCAGCTTGACAGGGGCCCAAGAGACCCAGTACTTC. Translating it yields CASSLTGAQETQYF.

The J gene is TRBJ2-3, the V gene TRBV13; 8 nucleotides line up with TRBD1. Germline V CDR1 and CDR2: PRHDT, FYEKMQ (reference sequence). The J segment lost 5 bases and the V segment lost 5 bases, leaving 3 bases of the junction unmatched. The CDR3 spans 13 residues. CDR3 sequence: CASSPDREDTQYF. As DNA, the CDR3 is TGTGCCAGCAGCCCGGACAGGGAAGATACGCAGTATTTT.

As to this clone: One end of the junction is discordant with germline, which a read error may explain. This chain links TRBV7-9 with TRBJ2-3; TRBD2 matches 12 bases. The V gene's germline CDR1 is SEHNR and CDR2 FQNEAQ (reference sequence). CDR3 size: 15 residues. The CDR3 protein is CSSSPLAGGRGTQYF. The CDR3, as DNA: TGTTCCAGCAGCCCACTAGCGGGGGGCCGCGGGACGCAGTATTTT.

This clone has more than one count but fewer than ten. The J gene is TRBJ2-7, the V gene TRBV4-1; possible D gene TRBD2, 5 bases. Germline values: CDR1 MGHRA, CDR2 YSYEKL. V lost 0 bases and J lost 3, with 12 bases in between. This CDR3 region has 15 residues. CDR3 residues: CASSQDVDTSYEQYF. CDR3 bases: TGCGCCAGCAGCCAAGACGTAGATACTAGCTACGAGCAGTACTTC.

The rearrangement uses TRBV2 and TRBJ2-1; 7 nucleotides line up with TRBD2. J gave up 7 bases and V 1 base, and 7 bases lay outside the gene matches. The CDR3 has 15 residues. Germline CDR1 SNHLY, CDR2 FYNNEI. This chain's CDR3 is CASSEVGGPNNEQFF. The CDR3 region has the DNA TGTGCCAGCAGTGAAGTGGGAGGGCCTAATAATGAGCAGTTCTTC.

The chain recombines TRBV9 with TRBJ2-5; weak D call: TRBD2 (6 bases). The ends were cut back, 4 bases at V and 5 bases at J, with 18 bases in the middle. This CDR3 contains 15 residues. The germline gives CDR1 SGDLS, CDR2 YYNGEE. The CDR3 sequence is CASSPQEGGGETQYF. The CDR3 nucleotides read TGTGCCAGCAGCCCCCAGGAGGGAGGTGGGGAGACCCAGTACTTC.

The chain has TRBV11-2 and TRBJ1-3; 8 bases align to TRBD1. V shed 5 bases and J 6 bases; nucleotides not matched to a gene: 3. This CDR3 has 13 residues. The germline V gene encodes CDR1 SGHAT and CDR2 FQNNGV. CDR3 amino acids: CASSADRANTIYF. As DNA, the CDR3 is TGTGCCAGCAGCGCGGACAGGGCAAACACCATATATTTT. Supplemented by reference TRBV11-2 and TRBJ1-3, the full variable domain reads EAGVAQSPRYKIIEKRQSVAFWCNPISGHATLYWYQQILGQGPKLLIQFQNNGVVDDSQLPKDRFSAERLKGVDSTLKIQPAKLEDSAVYLCASSADRANTIYFGEGSWLTVV.

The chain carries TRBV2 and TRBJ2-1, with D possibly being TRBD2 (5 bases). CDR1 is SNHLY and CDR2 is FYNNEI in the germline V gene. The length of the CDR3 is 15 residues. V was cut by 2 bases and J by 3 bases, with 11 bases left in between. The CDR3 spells CASSESSGNYNEQFF. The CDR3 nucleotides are TGTGCCAGCAGTGAATCTTCGGGGAACTACAATGAGCAGTTCTTC. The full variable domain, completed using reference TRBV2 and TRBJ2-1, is EPEVTQTPSHQVTQMGQEVILRCVPISNHLYFYWYRQILGQKVEFLVSFYNNEISEKSEIFDDQFSVERPDGSNFTLKIRSTKLEDSAMYFCASSESSGNYNEQFFGPGTRLTVL.

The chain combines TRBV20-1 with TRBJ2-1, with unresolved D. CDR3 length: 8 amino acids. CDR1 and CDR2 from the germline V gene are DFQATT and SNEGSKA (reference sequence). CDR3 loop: CSPGEQFF. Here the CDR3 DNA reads TGCAGCCCGGGTGAGCAGTTCTTC.

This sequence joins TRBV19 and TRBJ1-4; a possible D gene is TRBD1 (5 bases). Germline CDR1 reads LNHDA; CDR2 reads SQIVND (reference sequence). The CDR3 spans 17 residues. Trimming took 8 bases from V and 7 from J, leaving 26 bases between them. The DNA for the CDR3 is TGTGCCAGTGCGGGACGTCGACCGCCAAGACATGGTGAAAAACTGTTTTTT. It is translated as CASAGRRPPRHGEKLFF.

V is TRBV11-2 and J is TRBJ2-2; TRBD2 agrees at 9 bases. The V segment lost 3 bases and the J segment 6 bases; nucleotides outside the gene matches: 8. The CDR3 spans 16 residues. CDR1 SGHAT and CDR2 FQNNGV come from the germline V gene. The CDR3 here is CASSFRRGRAAGELFF. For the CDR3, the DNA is TGTGCCAGCAGCTTCCGACGCGGGAGGGCCGCCGGGGAGCTGTTTTTT.

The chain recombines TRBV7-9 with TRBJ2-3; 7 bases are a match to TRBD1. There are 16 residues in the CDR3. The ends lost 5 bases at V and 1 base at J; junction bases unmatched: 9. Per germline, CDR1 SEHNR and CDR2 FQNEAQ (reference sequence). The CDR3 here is CASSIKQGKGTDTQYF. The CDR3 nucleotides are TGTGCCAGCAGCATAAAACAGGGGAAAGGCACAGATACGCAGTATTTT.

CDR3 loop: CASSLGGTGDYGYTF. In DNA form, the CDR3 reads TGTGCCAGCAGTTTGGGGGGGACAGGGGATTATGGCTACACCTTC. This chain joins TRBV6-1 and TRBJ1-2; 10 bases are shared with TRBD1. The CDR3 spans 15 residues. J was trimmed by 5 bases and V by 5 bases; bases with no gene match: 8. Germline CDR1 is MNHNS and CDR2 is SASEGT.

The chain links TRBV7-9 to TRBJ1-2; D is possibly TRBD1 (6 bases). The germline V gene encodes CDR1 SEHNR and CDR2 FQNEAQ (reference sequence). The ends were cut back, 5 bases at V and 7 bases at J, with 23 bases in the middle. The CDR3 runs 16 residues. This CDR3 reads CASSHARTALSCGYTF. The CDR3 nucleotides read TGTGCCAGCAGCCATGCCCGGACAGCGCTTTCCTGTGGCTACACCTTC.

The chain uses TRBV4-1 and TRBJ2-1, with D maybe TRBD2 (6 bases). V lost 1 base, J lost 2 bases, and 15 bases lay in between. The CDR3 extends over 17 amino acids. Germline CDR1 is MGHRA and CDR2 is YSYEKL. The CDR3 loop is CASSQVLSGAAYNEQFF. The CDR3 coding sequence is TGCGCCAGCAGCCAAGTGTTATCGGGAGCGGCCTACAATGAGCAGTTCTTC.

The CDR3 sequence: CASSLDRGLKTQYF. CDR3 DNA: TGTGCCAGCAGCTTAGACAGGGGGCTAAAGACCCAGTACTTC. The chain couples TRBV7-8 to TRBJ2-5, with 9 bases identical to TRBD1. Trimming removed 1 base from V and 6 bases from J; junction bases left unmatched: 3. The CDR3 contains 14 residues. CDR1 is SGHVS, CDR2 FQNEAQ, per germline.

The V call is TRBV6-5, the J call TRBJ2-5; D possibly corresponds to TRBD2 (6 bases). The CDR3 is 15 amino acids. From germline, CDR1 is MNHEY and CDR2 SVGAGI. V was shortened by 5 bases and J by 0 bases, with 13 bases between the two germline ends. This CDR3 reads CASSTGEVYQETQYF. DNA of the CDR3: TGTGCCAGCAGTACTGGGGAGGTATACCAAGAGACCCAGTACTTC.